This TCR beta chain originates from a study of T cells in Graves' hyperthyroidism and ophthalmopathy. This clonotype was observed a few times. Its matching antigen is unknown. In germline, CDR1 is DFQATT, CDR2 SNEGSKA (reference sequence). V dropped 3 bases and J dropped 5 bases, with 14 bases sitting between them. There are 14 residues in the CDR3. RNA transcripts gave rise to amplified TCR beta CDR3 regions. During a first-round RT-PCR of the TCR CDR3, the HTBI primer set was used. TCRdb reprocessed the multiplex PCR reads via MiXCR and lists one record per CDR3 protein. The sample holds roughly 240,000 distinct CDR3 sequences, roughly 22% seen once. Whole-study results and caveats: Ophthalmopathy was identified by the model a median approximately 6.4 months ahead of onset. In blood, most of the thyroid clonotypes expanded above 0.001 were also present.

In the ophthalmopathy cohort, Clinical Activity Score was at least 3, NOSPECS grade at least 4, and duration under 3 months. Orbital computed tomography and thyroid ultrasound, together with serum TRAb and thyroxine and clinical symptoms, were used for diagnoses. This receptor was identified in a woman aged 40 to 50 with Graves' ophthalmopathy. The genes are TRBV20-1 and TRBJ1-5; D ambiguous. Specimen: blood. The CDR3, as DNA: TGCAGTGCTAGCCTACCGGGCAGTGATCAGCCCCAGCATTTT. Its translation is CSASLPGSDQPQHF.